The rows below give T cell receptor beta chains drawn from one sample of a study of cytotoxic CD8 clonotypes in ibrutinib-treated CLL. TCRdb's table, derived via immunoSEQ multiplex PCR, lists solely in-frame clones and lacks some. The table lists 250,000 to 350,000 clones, approximately 76% of them singletons. The sequencing here drew on PBMCs, taken at disease progression, from a patient treated with ibrutinib. The receptors were gathered from a human donor with chronic lymphocytic leukemia. Each CDR3 is given with its conserved first and last residue. Each record gives: J gene, D gene, V gene, clone size, CDR3 protein, CDR3 DNA. D genes are given only for firm matches. Size is omitted from some rows. Given values are once, few, many or a class for expanded clones.

j_gene: TRBJ2-2; d_gene: TRBD2; v_gene: TRBV5-1; abundance: -; CDR3aa: CASSYSGSSGELFF; CDR3nt: TGCGCCAGCAGCTATAGCGGGAGCAGCGGGGAGCTGTTTTTT
j_gene: TRBJ2-1; d_gene: TRBD2; v_gene: TRBV27; abundance: -; CDR3aa: CASRISGRAGNEQFF; CDR3nt: TGTGCCAGCAGGATTAGCGGGAGGGCCGGCAATGAGCAGTTCTTC
j_gene: TRBJ2-7; d_gene: -; v_gene: TRBV5-4; abundance: once; CDR3aa: CASGRTAGDEQYF; CDR3nt: TGTGCCAGCGGACGAACGGCCGGAGACGAGCAGTACTTC
j_gene: TRBJ1-2; d_gene: TRBD1; v_gene: TRBV27; abundance: -; CDR3aa: CASSFRTGVGYGYTF; CDR3nt: TGTGCCAGCAGTTTCCGGACAGGGGTAGGCTATGGCTACACCTTC
j_gene: TRBJ2-5; d_gene: -; v_gene: TRBV29-1; abundance: -; CDR3aa: CSVEEGFWGETQYF; CDR3nt: TGCAGCGTTGAAGAGGGGTTTTGGGGAGAGACCCAGTACTTC
j_gene: TRBJ2-1; d_gene: -; v_gene: TRBV7-9; abundance: -; CDR3aa: CASTLISFDEQFF; CDR3nt: TGTGCCAGCACCCTCATCTCATTCGATGAGCAGTTCTTC
j_gene: TRBJ2-7; d_gene: -; v_gene: TRBV7-2; abundance: few; CDR3aa: CASSQRLGSSYEQYF; CDR3nt: TGTGCCAGCAGCCAGCGGCTCGGTAGCAGCTACGAGCAGTACTTC
j_gene: TRBJ1-2; d_gene: TRBD1; v_gene: TRBV9; abundance: -; CDR3aa: CASRPGQGYPNYGYTF; CDR3nt: TGTGCCAGCCGCCCGGGACAGGGGTACCCTAACTATGGCTACACCTTC
j_gene: TRBJ2-3; d_gene: TRBD1; v_gene: TRBV6-6; abundance: -; CDR3aa: CASRRTGNTDTQYF; CDR3nt: TGTGCCAGCCGTCGGACAGGCAACACAGATACGCAGTATTTT
j_gene: TRBJ2-3; d_gene: TRBD2; v_gene: TRBV5-1; abundance: -; CDR3aa: CASSLASGGIRDTQYF; CDR3nt: TGCGCCAGCAGCTTGGCCAGCGGGGGGATTAGAGATACGCAGTATTTT
j_gene: TRBJ2-3; d_gene: TRBD2; v_gene: TRBV9; abundance: -; CDR3aa: CASSVVKAGGVGTQYF; CDR3nt: TGTGCCAGCAGCGTAGTAAAAGCGGGGGGAGTTGGTACGCAGTATTTT
j_gene: TRBJ1-1; d_gene: TRBD1; v_gene: TRBV5-1; abundance: -; CDR3aa: CASSRTGGTMNTEAFF; CDR3nt: TGCGCCAGCAGTCGGACAGGGGGTACCATGAACACTGAAGCTTTCTTT
j_gene: TRBJ2-2; d_gene: -; v_gene: TRBV10-3; abundance: -; CDR3aa: CAISGSFPGELFF; CDR3nt: TGTGCCATCAGTGGAAGCTTCCCCGGGGAGCTGTTTTTT
j_gene: TRBJ2-3; d_gene: -; v_gene: TRBV9; abundance: -; CDR3aa: CASSSSGRGSTDTQYF; CDR3nt: TGTGCCAGCAGCTCAAGTGGCAGGGGAAGCACAGATACGCAGTATTTT